These 13 T cell receptor beta chains share one sample of origin, sequenced in a study of T-cell reconstitution after alpha-beta-depleted transplantation in children. TCRbeta library construction was performed incorporating unique molecular identifiers. TCRdb redid the calling of the PCR reads with MiXCR, one entry per CDR3 protein. The sample yields 45,000 to 50,000 distinct CDR3 sequences, about 47% seen once. Source: peripheral blood, taken before TCRalphabeta/CD19-depleted stem cell transplant. These receptors all stem from a boy under two years old with SCID, due to receive a stem cell transplant.

The genes are TRBV7-9 and TRBJ2-3; maybe TRBD2 (7 bases). The V end lost 7 bases, the J end lost 4 bases, and 12 bases lay between the germline ends. The CDR3 runs to 13 residues. CDR1 and CDR2 (germline): SEHNR, FQNEAQ (reference sequence). The chain's CDR3 is CASTPGGPDTQYF. The CDR3 nucleotides read TGTGCCAGCACCCCGGGGGGCCCAGATACGCAGTATTTT.

The chain uses TRBV10-3 and TRBJ2-7; 14 nucleotides match TRBD2. Germline CDR1 is ENHRY and CDR2 is SYGVKD. Trimming cost V 5 bases and J 2 bases; bases outside gene matches: 2. The CDR3 spans 15 residues. The chain's CDR3 is CAISTTSGGAYEQYF. Written as DNA, the CDR3 is TGTGCCATCAGTACGACTAGCGGGGGGGCCTACGAGCAGTACTTC.

This clonotype was seen a few times. The chain links TRBV20-1 to TRBJ1-6, with TRBD1 as a possible D gene (5 bases). This CDR3 is built from 15 residues. Germline assignment: CDR1 DFQATT and CDR2 SNEGSKA (reference sequence). The V and J ends lost 1 base and 8 bases respectively, with 15 bases between them. The CDR3 DNA is TGCAGTGCTAGAGGTGAAAGGGGCGCGTATTCACCCCTCCACTTT. Its translation is CSARGERGAYSPLHF.

The chain employs TRBV5-8 and TRBJ2-1; TRBD1 matches 7 bases. V shed 0 bases and J 0 bases; nucleotides not matched to a gene: 3. From germline, CDR1 is SGHTS and CDR2 YDEGEE. The CDR3 sequence is 16 residues long. As DNA, the CDR3 is TGTGCCAGCAGCTTGGGGGACAGCCCCTCCTACAATGAGCAGTTCTTC. This translates into CASSLGDSPSYNEQFF.

The V gene is TRBV24-1, the J gene TRBJ2-3, with 7 bases aligning to TRBD2. The V gene's germline CDR1 is KGHDR and CDR2 SFDVKD. This CDR3 is built from 15 residues. V shed 7 bases and J 0 bases; nucleotides not matched to a gene: 6. CDR3 residues: CATSRAGWSTDTQYF. In DNA, the CDR3 is TGTGCCACCAGCCGAGCGGGGTGGAGCACAGATACGCAGTATTTT.

The chain joins TRBV7-7 to TRBJ2-1; D could derive from TRBD1 or TRBD2 (7 bases each). Germline V gene sequence: CDR1 SSHAT, CDR2 FNYEAQ (reference sequence). This CDR3 has 16 amino acids. Deletions cut 2 bases from V and 3 bases from J, with 14 bases between. The CDR3 sequence is CASSLFQGGGYNEQFF. The CDR3 region has the DNA TGTGCCAGCAGCTTATTCCAGGGGGGGGGCTACAATGAGCAGTTCTTC.

This clonotype was observed a single time. CDR3 residues: CASSDSGGYDTQYF. As DNA, the CDR3 is TGCGCCAGCAGTGACTCAGGGGGATATGATACGCAGTATTTT. The V and J genes are TRBV10-2 and TRBJ2-3, with 7 bases that match TRBD1. CDR1 WSHSY and CDR2 SAAADI come from the germline V gene. CDR3 size: 14 residues. Losses at the gene ends were 3 bases for V and 6 bases for J; bases not matched to a gene: 6.

This clonotype occurred a few times. J is TRBJ2-3 and V is TRBV27, with 10 bases identical to TRBD2. This CDR3 region has 14 residues. With V trimmed by 9 bases and J by 2 bases, 5 bases remained unmatched. Per the germline V gene, CDR1 is MNHEY and CDR2 is SMNVEV (reference sequence). The CDR3 here is CASTTSGDTDTQYF. The DNA of the CDR3 is TGTGCCAGTACCACTAGCGGGGACACAGATACGCAGTATTTT.

This clonotype occurred a few times. This chain links TRBV20-1 with TRBJ1-2, with no clear D. V was shortened by 1 base and J by 7 bases, with 10 bases between the two germline ends. Looked up from germline, CDR1 is DFQATT and CDR2 is SNEGSKA (reference sequence). There are 12 residues in the CDR3. The CDR3 protein is CSARGVLLGYTF. The CDR3 bases are TGCAGTGCTAGAGGCGTATTGCTTGGCTACACCTTC.

The rearrangement links TRBV4-3 to TRBJ2-2; the D call may be TRBD1 or TRBD2 (5 bases each). CDR1 and CDR2 (germline): LGHNA, YSLEER. The CDR3 totals 14 residues. V was cut by 7 bases and J by 5 bases, with 14 bases left in between. The CDR3 bases are TGCGCCAGCAAATGGGGGTTTGAAACCGGGGAGCTGTTTTTT. As protein: CASKWGFETGELFF.

The chain couples TRBV20-1 to TRBJ2-1; tentative D call: TRBD2 (5 bases). V shed 0 bases and J shed 5 bases, with 20 bases lying between them. The CDR3 has 17 amino acids. CDR1 is DFQATT, CDR2 SNEGSKA, per germline (reference sequence). The CDR3 sequence is CSARDLPRGDPDNEQFF. CDR3 DNA: TGCAGTGCTAGAGATCTCCCCCGGGGAGACCCAGACAATGAGCAGTTCTTC.

This clonotype occurred once. Since no conserved phenylalanine or tryptophan closes the CDR3, a read error is the likely cause. V gene TRBV5-1 combines with J gene TRBJ1-1, with 7 bases fitting TRBD1. This CDR3 spans 15 amino acids. CDR1 SGHRS and CDR2 YFSETQ come from the germline V gene. V lost 3 bases, J lost 5 bases, and 10 bases stayed unmatched. The CDR3 nucleotides read TGCGCCAGCAGCTCGGCTCCAGGGGGTACGACTGAAGCTTTCGTT. Protein: CASSSAPGGTTEAFV.

This clonotype is medium-sized in the sample. The V gene is TRBV13, the J gene TRBJ1-1; D might be TRBD1 (6 bases). There are 16 residues in the CDR3. Germline V gene lookup returns CDR1 PRHDT and CDR2 FYEKMQ (reference sequence). The V end lost 1 base, the J end lost 7 bases, and 19 bases lay between the germline ends. The CDR3 DNA sequence: TGTGCCAGCAGCTTAGCGGCCGGGGGCAGTACTATTGAAGCTTTCTTT. It yields the protein CASSLAAGGSTIEAFF.